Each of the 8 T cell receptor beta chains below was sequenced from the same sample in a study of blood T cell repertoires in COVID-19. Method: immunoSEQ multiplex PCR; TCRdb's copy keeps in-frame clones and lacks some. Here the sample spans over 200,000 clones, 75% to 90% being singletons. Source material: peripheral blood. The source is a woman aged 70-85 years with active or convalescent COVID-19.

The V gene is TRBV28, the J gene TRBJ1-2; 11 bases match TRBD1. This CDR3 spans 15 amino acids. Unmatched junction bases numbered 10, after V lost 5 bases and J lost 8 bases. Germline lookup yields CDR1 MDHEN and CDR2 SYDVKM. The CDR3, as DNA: TGTGCCAGCAGTCGTGAGGGGACAGGGGGGAAAGGCTACACCTTC. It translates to CASSREGTGGKGYTF.

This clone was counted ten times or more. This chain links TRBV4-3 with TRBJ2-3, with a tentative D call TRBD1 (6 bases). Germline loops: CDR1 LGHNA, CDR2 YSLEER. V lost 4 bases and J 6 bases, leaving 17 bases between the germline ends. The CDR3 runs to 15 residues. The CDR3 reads CASSRGQMSQDTQYF. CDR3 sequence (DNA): TGCGCCAGCAGCCGTGGACAGATGTCACAGGATACGCAGTATTTT.

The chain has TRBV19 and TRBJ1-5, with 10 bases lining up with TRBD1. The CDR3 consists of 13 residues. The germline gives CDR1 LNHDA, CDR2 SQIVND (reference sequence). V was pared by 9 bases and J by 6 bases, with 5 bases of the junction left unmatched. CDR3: CASRDRGFQPQHF. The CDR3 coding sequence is TGTGCCAGCCGGGACAGGGGTTTTCAGCCCCAGCATTTT.

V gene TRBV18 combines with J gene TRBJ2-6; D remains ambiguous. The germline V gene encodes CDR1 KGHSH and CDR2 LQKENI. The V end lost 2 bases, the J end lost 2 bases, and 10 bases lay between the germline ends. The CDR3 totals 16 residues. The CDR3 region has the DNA TGTGCCAGCTCACCAACTTCCCCTACTGGGGCCAACGTCCTGACTTTC. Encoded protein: CASSPTSPTGANVLTF.

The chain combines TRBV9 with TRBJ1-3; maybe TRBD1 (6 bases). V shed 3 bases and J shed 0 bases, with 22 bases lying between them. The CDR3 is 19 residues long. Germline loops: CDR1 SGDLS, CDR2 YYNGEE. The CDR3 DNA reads TGTGCCAGCAGCGCGACCAACCTGGGGACATACCTCTCTGGAAACACCATATATTTT. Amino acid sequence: CASSATNLGTYLSGNTIYF.

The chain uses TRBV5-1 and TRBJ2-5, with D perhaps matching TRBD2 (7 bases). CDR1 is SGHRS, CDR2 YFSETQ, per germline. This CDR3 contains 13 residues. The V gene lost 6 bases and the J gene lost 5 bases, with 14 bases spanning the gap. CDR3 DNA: TGCGCCAGCAACGGGGGGCCGGGGGAGACCCAGTACTTC. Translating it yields CASNGGPGETQYF.

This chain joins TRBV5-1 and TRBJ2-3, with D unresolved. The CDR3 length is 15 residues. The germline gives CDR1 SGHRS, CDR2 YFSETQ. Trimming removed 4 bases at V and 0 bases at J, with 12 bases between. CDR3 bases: TGCGCCAGCAGCCTCATGCGCCATAGCACAGATACGCAGTATTTT. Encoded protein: CASSLMRHSTDTQYF. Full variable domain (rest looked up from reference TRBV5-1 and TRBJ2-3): KAGVTQTPRYLIKTRGQQVTLSCSPISGHRSVSWYQQTPGQGLQFLFEYFSETQRNKGNFPGRFSGRQFSNSRSEMNVSTLELGDSALYLCASSLMRHSTDTQYFGPGTRLTVL.

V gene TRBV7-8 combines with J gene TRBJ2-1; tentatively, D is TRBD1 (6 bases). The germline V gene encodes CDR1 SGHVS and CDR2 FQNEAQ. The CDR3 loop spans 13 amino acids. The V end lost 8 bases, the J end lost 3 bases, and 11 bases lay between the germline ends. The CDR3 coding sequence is TGTGCCAGCCAGGTCAGGGGCTACAATGAGCAGTTCTTC. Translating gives CASQVRGYNEQFF.